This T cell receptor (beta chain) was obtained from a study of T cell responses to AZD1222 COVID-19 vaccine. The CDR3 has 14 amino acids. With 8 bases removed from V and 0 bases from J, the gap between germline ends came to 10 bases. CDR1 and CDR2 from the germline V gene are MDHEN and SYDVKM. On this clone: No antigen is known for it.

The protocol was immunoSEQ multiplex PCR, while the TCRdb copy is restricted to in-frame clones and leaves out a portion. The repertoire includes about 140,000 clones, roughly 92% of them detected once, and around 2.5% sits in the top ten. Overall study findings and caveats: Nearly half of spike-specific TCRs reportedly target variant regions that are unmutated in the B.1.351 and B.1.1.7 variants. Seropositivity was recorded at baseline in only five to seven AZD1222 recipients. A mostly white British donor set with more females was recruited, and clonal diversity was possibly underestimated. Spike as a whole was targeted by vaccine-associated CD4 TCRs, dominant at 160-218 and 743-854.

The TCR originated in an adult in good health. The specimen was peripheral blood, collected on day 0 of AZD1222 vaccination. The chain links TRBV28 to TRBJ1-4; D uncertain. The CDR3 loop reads CASPSFATNEKLFF. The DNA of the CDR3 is TGTGCCAGCCCTTCGTTTGCAACTAATGAAAAACTGTTTTTT. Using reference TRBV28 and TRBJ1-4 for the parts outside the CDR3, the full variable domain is DVKVTQSSRYLVKRTGEKVFLECVQDMDHENMFWYRQDPGLGLRLIYFSYDVKMKEKGDIPEGYSVSREKKERFSLILESASTNQTSMYLCASPSFATNEKLFFGSGTQLSVL.